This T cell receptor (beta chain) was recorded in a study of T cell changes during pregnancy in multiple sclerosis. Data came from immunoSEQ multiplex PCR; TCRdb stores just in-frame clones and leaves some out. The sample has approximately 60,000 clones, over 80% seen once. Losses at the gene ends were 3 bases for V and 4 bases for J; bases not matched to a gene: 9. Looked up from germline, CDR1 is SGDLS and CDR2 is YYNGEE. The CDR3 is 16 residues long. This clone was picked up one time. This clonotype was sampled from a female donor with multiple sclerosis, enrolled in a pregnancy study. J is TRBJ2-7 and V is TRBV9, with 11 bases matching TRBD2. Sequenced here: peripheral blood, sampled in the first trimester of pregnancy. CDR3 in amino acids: CASSGSILAGDYEQYF. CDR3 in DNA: TGTGCCAGCAGCGGATCCATACTAGCGGGAGATTACGAGCAGTACTTC.